This T cell receptor (beta chain) was profiled in a study of Ad26.COV2.S vaccination and SARS-CoV-2 variants. Here immunoSEQ multiplex PCR was the method, and the copy in TCRdb shows in-frame clones only, minus some. The sample lists 350,000 to 450,000 clones, about 91% occurring once. The V gene lost 6 bases and the J gene lost 4 bases, with 21 bases spanning the gap. CDR1 is MNHNY, CDR2 SVGAGI, per germline (reference sequence). The CDR3 loop spans 16 amino acids. The sequences come from peripheral blood, collected after recovery from COVID-19. This sequence was found in a human donor who had recovered from COVID-19. The V call is TRBV6-6, the J call TRBJ1-2, with D maybe TRBD1 (5 bases). This CDR3 is CASSPSPSGTGYGYTF. The DNA for the CDR3 is TGTGCCAGCAGCCCCAGCCCATCCGGGACGGGCTATGGCTACACCTTC.